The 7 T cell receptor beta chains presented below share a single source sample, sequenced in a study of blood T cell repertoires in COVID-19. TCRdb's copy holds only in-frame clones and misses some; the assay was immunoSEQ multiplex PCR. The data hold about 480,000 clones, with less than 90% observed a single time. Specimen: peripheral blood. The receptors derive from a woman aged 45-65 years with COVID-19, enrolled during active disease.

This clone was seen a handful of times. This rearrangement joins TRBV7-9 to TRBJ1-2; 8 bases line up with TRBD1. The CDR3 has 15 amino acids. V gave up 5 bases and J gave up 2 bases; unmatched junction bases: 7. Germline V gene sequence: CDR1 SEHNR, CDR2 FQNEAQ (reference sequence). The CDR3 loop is CASSVGQVLNYGYTF. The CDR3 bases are TGTGCCAGCAGCGTGGGACAGGTATTGAACTATGGCTACACCTTC.

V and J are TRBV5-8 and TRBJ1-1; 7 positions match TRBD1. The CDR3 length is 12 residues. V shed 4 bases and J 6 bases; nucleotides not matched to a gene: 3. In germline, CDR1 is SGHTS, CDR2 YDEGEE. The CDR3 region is CASSRQGSEAFF. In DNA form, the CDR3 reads TGTGCCAGCAGCCGACAGGGCTCTGAAGCTTTCTTT.

CDR3 amino acids: CASSQVPTGSGNQPQHF. The CDR3 DNA is TGCGCCAGCAGCCAAGTACCTACCGGGAGCGGCAATCAGCCCCAGCATTTT. This rearrangement joins TRBV4-1 to TRBJ1-5; D not certain. Trimming removed 1 base from V and 2 bases from J, with 15 bases in between. In germline, CDR1 is MGHRA, CDR2 YSYEKL. This CDR3 has 17 residues.

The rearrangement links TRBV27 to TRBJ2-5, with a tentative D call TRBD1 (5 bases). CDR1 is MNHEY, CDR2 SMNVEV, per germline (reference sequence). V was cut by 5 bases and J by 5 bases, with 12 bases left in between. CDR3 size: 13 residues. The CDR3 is CASSQTDWETQYF. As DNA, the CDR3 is TGTGCCAGCAGTCAGACAGATTGGGAGACCCAGTACTTC.

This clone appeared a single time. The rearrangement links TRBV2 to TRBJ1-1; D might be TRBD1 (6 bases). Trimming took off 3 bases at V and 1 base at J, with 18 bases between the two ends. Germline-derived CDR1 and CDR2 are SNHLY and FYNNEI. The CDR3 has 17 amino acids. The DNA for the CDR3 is TGTGCCAGCAGTGATCAGGGGATTAAGTCTCAGAACACTGAAGCTTTCTTT. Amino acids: CASSDQGIKSQNTEAFF.

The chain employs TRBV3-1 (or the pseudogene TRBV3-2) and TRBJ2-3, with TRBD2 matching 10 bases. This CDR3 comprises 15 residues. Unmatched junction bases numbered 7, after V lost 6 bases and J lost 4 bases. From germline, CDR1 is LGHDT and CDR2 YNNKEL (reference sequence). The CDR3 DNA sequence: TGTGCCAGCAGGTTGAGCGGGGGGGCCGCAGATACGCAGTATTTT. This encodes CASRLSGGAADTQYF.

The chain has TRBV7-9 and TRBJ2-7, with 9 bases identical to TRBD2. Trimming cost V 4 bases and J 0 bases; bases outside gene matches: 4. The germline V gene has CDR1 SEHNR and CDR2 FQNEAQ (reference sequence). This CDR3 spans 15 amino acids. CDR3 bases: TGTGCCAGCAGCTCGGAGCGGGGGGTCTCCTACGAGCAGTACTTC. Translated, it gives CASSSERGVSYEQYF.